This T cell receptor beta chain was sequenced for a study of blood T cell repertoires in COVID-19. Authors' analysis steps: Reference gene primers were amplified, and this amplification served to estimate nucleated cell counts. Profiling relied on immunoSEQ multiplex PCR, and the TCRdb table lists in-frame clones only, not all of them. V, J and clone size reflect that table, while D and trimming were determined from the DNA. The profile shows 90,000 to 140,000 clones, 65% to 90% of them singletons. The CDR3 is made up of 15 amino acids. Germline V gene data show CDR1 as MNHNS and CDR2 as SASEGT. J gave up 6 bases and V 1 base, and 1 base lay outside the gene matches.

The sample comprised peripheral blood. The V gene is TRBV6-1, the J gene TRBJ1-4; 11 nucleotides align to TRBD1. The clonotype originates from a man aged 50 to 59 with acute or convalescent COVID-19. The CDR3 region is CASSEGTGGHEKLFF. CDR3 bases: TGTGCCAGCAGTGAAGGGACAGGGGGCCATGAAAAACTGTTTTTT.